The clone carrying this T cell receptor beta chain has a single count. Clones were sequenced by immunoSEQ multiplex PCR, and TCRdb holds only the in-frame ones, with some missing. In the table there are some 1.5 million clones, approximately 98% of which are singletons. This entry comes from a study of shared clonotypes between healthy human individuals. The germline gives CDR1 SGHTA, CDR2 FQGNSA. This CDR3 has 15 residues. V lost 2 bases, J lost 4 bases, and 14 bases lay in between. V and J are TRBV7-2 and TRBJ1-1, with D possibly TRBD1 on 6 matching bases. The clonotype was recovered from a man aged 30-40 years in good health. Sample: naive CD4+ T cells sorted from blood. As to subset: CD45RA+ positively selected. The CDR3 loop is CASSLMAGGGTEAFF. The CDR3 DNA reads TGTGCCAGCAGCTTAATGGCCGGAGGGGGCACTGAAGCTTTCTTT.